These T cell receptor beta chains were read from a single sample in a study of cytomegalovirus exposure and HLA in healthy donors. The assay was immunoSEQ multiplex PCR, and TCRdb's table has in-frame clones only and misses some. The table has 120,000 or so clones, approximately 80% seen once; the top ten hold roughly 12%. The material sequenced was PBMCs. The receptors here all came from a male donor in good health and CMV-seropositive. Each CDR3 is given with its conserved first and last residue.

V gene	J gene	CDR3 length	CDR3 protein
TRBV4-1	TRBJ1-5	15	CASSQAGTGDQPQHF
TRBV11-2	TRBJ2-3	15	CASSRQLDHTDTQYF
TRBV5-4	TRBJ2-5	16	CASSLGGGRSQETQYF
TRBV30	TRBJ2-1	13	CALERGAYNEQFF
TRBV9	TRBJ2-7	14	CASSVTSGSYEQYF
TRBV10-3	TRBJ2-1	15	CAIGPRDGNYNEQFF
TRBV28	.	13	CASSFKEAYEQYF
TRBV6-5	TRBJ2-7	11	CAGSRRGEQYF
TRBV27	.	16	CASSLSPSGSSYEQYF
TRBV11-2	TRBJ2-4	17	CASSSMSRDRVKNIQSF
TRBV7-9	TRBJ2-1	11	CASIAGDEQFF
TRBV18	TRBJ2-7	15	CASSLTRRPPYEQYF
TRBV30	TRBJ1-2	14	CAWDPGQGNYGYTF
TRBV15	TRBJ2-7	15	CATSRDIKGSYEQYF
TRBV7-2	TRBJ2-3	15	CASSVSMTSTDTQYF